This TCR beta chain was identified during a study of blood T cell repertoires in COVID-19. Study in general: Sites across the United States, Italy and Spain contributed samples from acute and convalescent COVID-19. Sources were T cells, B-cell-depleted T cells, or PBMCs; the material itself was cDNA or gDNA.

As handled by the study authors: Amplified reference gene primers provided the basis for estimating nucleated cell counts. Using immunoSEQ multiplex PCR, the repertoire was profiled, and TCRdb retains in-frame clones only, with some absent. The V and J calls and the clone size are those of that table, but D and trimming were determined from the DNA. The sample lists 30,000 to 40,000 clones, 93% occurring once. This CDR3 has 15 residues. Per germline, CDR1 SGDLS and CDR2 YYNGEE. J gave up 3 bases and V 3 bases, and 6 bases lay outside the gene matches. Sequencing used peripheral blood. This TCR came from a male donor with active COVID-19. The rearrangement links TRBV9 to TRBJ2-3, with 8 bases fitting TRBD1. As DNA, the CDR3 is TGTGCCAGCAGCGCATCAGGGGGCGCGACAGATACGCAGTATTTT. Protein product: CASSASGGATDTQYF.